The 30 T cell receptor beta chains below were found in one sample sequenced in a study. Each CDR3 protein gets one entry after TCRdb re-called the 5' RACE reads with MiXCR. The sample comprises 6,500 to 10,000 distinct CDR3 sequences, roughly 15% of which are singletons, and about 4% rests with the top ten. The specimen sequenced was memory CD4+ T cells sorted from blood. The subset here: memory CD4+ T cells, CD4+CD45RO+CD25-. Receptors were obtained from a female donor with breast cancer.

This clonotype is categorized as medium-sized (0.01 to 0.1%). The V call is TRBV12-3 or TRBV12-4, the J call TRBJ1-5; 8 bases map to TRBD1. Trimming removed 8 bases from V and 1 base from J; junction bases left unmatched: 4. CDR3 length equals 14 residues. CDR3 DNA: TGTGCCAGCTCGGGACAGGTGAGCAATCAGCCCCAGCATTTT. Encoded protein: CASSGQVSNQPQHF.

This clonotype was detected many times. The chain joins TRBV19 to TRBJ2-2; D is unclear. V gave up 8 bases and J gave up 0 bases, with 10 bases separating them. Per the germline V gene, CDR1 is LNHDA and CDR2 is SQIVND (reference sequence). CDR3 size: 14 residues. The CDR3 loop is CASGNEPNTGELFF. In DNA form, the CDR3 reads TGTGCCAGTGGTAATGAGCCGAACACCGGGGAGCTGTTTTTT.

This clonotype is medium-sized by share. The gene calls are TRBV5-1 and TRBJ1-2; D unclear. The CDR3 length is 16 residues. Germline V CDR1 and CDR2: SGHRS, YFSETQ. V was pared by 0 bases and J by 1 base, with 13 bases between. The CDR3 protein is CASSLEAGINNYGYTF. The CDR3 nucleotides read TGCGCCAGCAGCTTGGAGGCGGGGATAAATAACTATGGCTACACCTTC.

This clonotype was counted many times. J is TRBJ2-5 and V is TRBV5-1; D gene ambiguous. The germline V and J ends were trimmed by 0 bases and 5 bases, with 14 bases remaining between them. CDR1 and CDR2 (germline): SGHRS, YFSETQ. The CDR3 has 15 residues. CDR3 nucleotide sequence: TGCGCCAGCAGCTTGGACTCGGGTCAAACGGAGACCCAGTACTTC. It codes for CASSLDSGQTETQYF.

By sample fraction, this clonotype is medium-sized. V usage is TRBV9 and J usage is TRBJ1-6, with D possibly being TRBD1 (6 bases). The V end was cut by 4 bases, the J end by 6 bases, with 17 bases between. The CDR3 runs 16 residues. Germline V CDR1 and CDR2: SGDLS, YYNGEE. Here the CDR3 reads CASSPGRGPGNSPLHF. CDR3 coding DNA: TGTGCCAGCAGCCCTGGGCGGGGGCCGGGTAATTCACCCCTCCACTTT. Drawing the rest from reference TRBV9 and TRBJ1-6, the complete variable domain is DSGVTQTPKHLITATGQRVTLRCSPRSGDLSVYWYQQSLDQGLQFLIQYYNGEERAKGNILERFSAQQFPDLHSELNLSSLELGDSALYFCASSPGRGPGNSPLHFGNGTRLTVT.

The gene calls are TRBV5-1 and TRBJ2-5, with 9 bases that match TRBD2. The V gene end was trimmed by 4 bases and the J gene end by 6 bases; junction bases not matched to a gene: 7. From germline, CDR1 is SGHRS and CDR2 YFSETQ. The CDR3 sequence is 14 residues long. CDR3 loop: CASSVSGSSKTQYF. In nucleotides, the CDR3 is TGCGCCAGCAGCGTTAGCGGGAGCTCGAAGACCCAGTACTTC.

This clonotype showed up many times. The chain joins TRBV11-3 to TRBJ2-3; 15 bases map to TRBD2. V was pared by 5 bases and J by 5 bases, with 8 bases of the junction left unmatched. CDR3 size: 17 residues. CDR1 is SGHNT and CDR2 is YENEEA in the germline V gene. CDR3 nucleotide sequence: TGTGCCAGCAGCGGCCGGACTAGCGGGGGGGCTGGAGATACGCAGTATTTT. Translation gives CASSGRTSGGAGDTQYF.

J is TRBJ2-1 and V is TRBV3-1, with 7 nucleotides matching TRBD1. This CDR3 contains 18 residues. Germline assignment: CDR1 LGHDT and CDR2 YNNKEL (reference sequence). Trimming at V came to 4 bases and at J to 0 bases, leaving 12 bases not matched to a gene. The CDR3 here is CASSLFGTVSSSYNEQFF. The CDR3 DNA follows: TGTGCCAGCAGCCTATTTGGGACAGTGAGTAGCTCCTACAATGAGCAGTTCTTC.

This clonotype is judged medium-sized. This rearrangement joins TRBV7-3 to TRBJ2-3; 8 positions agree with TRBD1. CDR1 is SGHTA, CDR2 FQGTGA, per germline. J was trimmed by 4 bases and V by 5 bases; bases with no gene match: 5. The CDR3 runs to 14 residues. The CDR3 spells CASSRDRFADTQYF. The CDR3 region has the DNA TGTGCCAGCAGCAGGGACAGGTTCGCAGATACGCAGTATTTT.

In this sample, this clonotype is medium-sized. V usage is TRBV7-9 and J usage is TRBJ2-3, with D possibly matching TRBD1 (6 bases). The germline V and J ends were trimmed by 0 bases and 2 bases, with 18 bases remaining between them. The CDR3 spans 18 residues. CDR1 is SEHNR and CDR2 is FQNEAQ in the germline V gene (reference sequence). CDR3 nucleotide sequence: TGTGCCAGCAGCTTAGCCCCCCCAGGGGCGCGTTACACAGATACGCAGTATTTT. Protein sequence: CASSLAPPGARYTDTQYF. The whole variable domain, remainder taken from reference TRBV7-9 and TRBJ2-3, is DTGVSQNPRHKITKRGQNVTFRCDPISEHNRLYWYRQTLGQGPEFLTYFQNEAQLEKSRLLSDRFSAERPKGSFSTLEIQRTEQGDSAMYLCASSLAPPGARYTDTQYFGPGTRLTVL.

By sample share, this clonotype is medium-sized. The J gene is TRBJ1-2, the V gene TRBV12-3 or TRBV12-4, with no clear D. V lost 7 bases and J lost 0, with 12 bases in between. This CDR3 has 14 amino acids. DNA for the CDR3: TGTGCCAGCACCCTCTGGGAGCCTAACTATGGCTACACCTTC. It is translated as CASTLWEPNYGYTF.

This clonotype was observed a handful of times. At one end, the junction sequence differs from germline, possibly due to a read error. The chain couples TRBV20-1 to TRBJ2-3; TRBD2 agrees at 10 bases. The CDR3 is made up of 15 amino acids. Germline-derived CDR1 and CDR2 are DFQATT and SNEGSKA (reference sequence). CDR3 protein: CSARGTSASTDTQYF. DNA of the CDR3: TGCAGTGCCAGAGGGACTAGCGCTAGCACAGATACGCAGTATTTT.

This clonotype was detected a few times. This may arise from a read error, as a much more abundant clone is one base away. V usage is TRBV18 and J usage is TRBJ1-4; TRBD1 matches 7 bases. This CDR3 spans 16 amino acids. Germline lookup yields CDR1 KGHSH and CDR2 LQKENI. CDR3 protein: CASSTNAGTAGEKLLF. The CDR3 bases are TGTGCCAGCTCAACCAATGCCGGGACAGCGGGTGAAAAACTGTTGTTT.

In this sample, this clonotype is medium-sized. The CDR3 is CASSGFGQGSEAFF. The CDR3 nucleotides are TGCGCCAGCAGCGGGTTCGGACAGGGCTCTGAAGCTTTCTTT. This sequence joins TRBV5-1 and TRBJ1-1, with 8 nucleotides matching TRBD1. This CDR3 has 14 amino acids. J gave up 6 bases and V 4 bases, and 8 bases lay outside the gene matches. Germline V gene sequence: CDR1 SGHRS, CDR2 YFSETQ.

This clonotype was seen only once. The chain couples TRBV20-1 to TRBJ2-7; unclear D gene. Per germline, CDR1 DFQATT and CDR2 SNEGSKA (reference sequence). Trimming cost V 5 bases and J 0 bases, with 20 bases left between them. This CDR3 has 16 amino acids. The CDR3 region is CSAGTPGGTDSYEQYF. CDR3 in DNA: TGCAGTGCTGGAACGCCGGGTGGTACCGACTCCTACGAGCAGTACTTC.

By frequency in the sample, this clonotype is medium-sized. The genes are TRBV5-4 and TRBJ1-1; no definite D call. V was cut by 3 bases and J by 3 bases, with 18 bases left in between. Germline V gene lookup returns CDR1 SGHNT and CDR2 YYREEE (reference sequence). CDR3 size: 16 residues. CDR3 bases: TGTGCCAGCAGCTCCATGAAATCCGGGAGGGACACTGAAGCTTTCTTT. Translating it yields CASSSMKSGRDTEAFF.

This clonotype was picked up many times. This CDR3 reads CASLSSGANVLTF. CDR3 nucleotide sequence: TGTGCCAGCCTCTCCTCTGGGGCCAACGTCCTGACTTTC. The V gene is TRBV12-3 or TRBV12-4, the J gene TRBJ2-6; D uncertain. The V end lost 8 bases, the J end lost 0 bases, and 5 bases lay between the germline ends. This CDR3 spans 13 amino acids.

This clonotype is judged medium-sized. The chain joins TRBV7-2 to TRBJ2-2; D gene unclear. This CDR3 is 14 amino acids long. In germline, CDR1 is SGHTA, CDR2 FQGNSA. Trimming removed 4 bases from V and 7 bases from J, with 13 bases in between. This chain's CDR3 is CASSSGPLVGELFF. CDR3 DNA sequence: TGTGCCAGCAGCTCAGGACCTCTGGTCGGGGAGCTGTTTTTT.

By sample share, this clonotype is medium-sized. The rearrangement links TRBV20-1 to TRBJ2-7; 8 bases fit TRBD2. CDR3 length equals 15 residues. Unmatched junction bases numbered 8, after V lost 3 bases and J lost 1 base. CDR1 is DFQATT, CDR2 SNEGSKA, per germline (reference sequence). Here the CDR3 DNA reads TGCAGTGCTAGTGCCTCCGGGGGGGGATCCTACGAGCAGTACTTC. It encodes CSASASGGGSYEQYF.

This clonotype has more than one count but fewer than ten. It may be a read error: a sequence one base away is much more abundant. V is TRBV5-5 and J is TRBJ2-3; D not resolved. Trimming took 10 bases from V and 3 from J, leaving 21 bases between them. The germline V gene encodes CDR1 SGHKS and CDR2 YYEKEE (reference sequence). This CDR3 region has 15 residues. CDR3 in DNA: TGTGCCGGCACGGCCTTAGGTCATTCTACAGATACGCAGTATTTT. Its translation: CAGTALGHSTDTQYF.

This clonotype showed up many times. The J gene is TRBJ2-1, the V gene TRBV3-1, with D tentatively TRBD2 (5 bases). This CDR3 has 15 amino acids. Germline V gene data show CDR1 as LGHDT and CDR2 as YNNKEL (reference sequence). V lost 4 bases to trimming and J lost 2 bases, with 12 bases between them. CDR3 sequence: CASSRTRWTYNEQFF. CDR3 coding DNA: TGTGCCAGCAGCCGCACTAGGTGGACCTACAATGAGCAGTTCTTC.

This clonotype is termed medium-sized. The CDR3 DNA sequence: TGTGCCAGCAGTTACACAGTGAACACTGAAGCTTTCTTT. This sequence encodes CASSYTVNTEAFF. The chain carries TRBV6-2 or TRBV6-3 and TRBJ1-1; the D is unclear. CDR3 length equals 13 residues. CDR1 MNHEY and CDR2 SVGEGT come from the germline V gene. V gave up 2 bases and J gave up 0 bases, with 4 bases separating them.

This clonotype has only a few counts. The chain has TRBV20-1 and TRBJ2-3; maybe TRBD2 (5 bases). This CDR3 has 14 amino acids. Germline V gives CDR1 DFQATT, CDR2 SNEGSKA (reference sequence). Trimming took off 5 bases at V and 4 bases at J, with 16 bases between the two ends. CDR3 in DNA: TGCAGTGCTTCGGGGTCCACGAGCGCAGATACGCAGTATTTT. The encoded protein is CSASGSTSADTQYF.

Turning to this clonotype: This could be a read error, since a much larger clone is one nucleotide away. CDR3 in DNA: TGTGCCAGCAGCTTGAATCAACAGGGGGCCCAAGAGACCCGGTACTTC. Its translation: CASSLNQQGAQETRYF. The chain uses TRBV5-5 and TRBJ2-5, with TRBD1 identical over 9 bases. Germline V gene lookup returns CDR1 SGHKS and CDR2 YYEKEE (reference sequence). The CDR3 is 16 amino acids. Drawing the rest from reference TRBV5-5 and TRBJ2-5, the complete variable domain is DAGVTQSPTHLIKTRGQQVTLRCSPISGHKSVSWYQQVLGQGPQFIFQYYEKEERGRGNFPDRFSARQFPNYSSELNVNALLLGDSALYLCASSLNQQGAQETRYFGPGTRLLVL.

By share, this clonotype ranks as medium-sized. The chain has TRBV27 and TRBJ2-6; D is perhaps TRBD1 (6 bases). The V gene's germline CDR1 is MNHEY and CDR2 SMNVEV (reference sequence). The CDR3 is 16 residues long. Trimming cost V 6 bases and J 0 bases, with 12 bases left between them. The DNA for the CDR3 is TGTGCCAGCAGCCTCAGGGGAGTCTCTGGGGCCAACGTCCTGACTTTC. Protein: CASSLRGVSGANVLTF.

This clonotype was picked up many times. The chain carries TRBV7-9 and TRBJ2-3, with 8 bases identical to TRBD2. Germline CDR1 and CDR2: SEHNR and FQNEAQ (reference sequence). With V trimmed by 4 bases and J by 5 bases, 8 bases remained unmatched. The CDR3 spans 15 residues. The CDR3 loop reads CASSSTGLAGDTQYF. The CDR3, as DNA: TGTGCCAGCAGCTCAACAGGACTAGCTGGAGATACGCAGTATTTT. The complete variable domain, with remaining parts taken from reference TRBV7-9 and TRBJ2-3, reads DTGVSQNPRHKITKRGQNVTFRCDPISEHNRLYWYRQTLGQGPEFLTYFQNEAQLEKSRLLSDRFSAERPKGSFSTLEIQRTEQGDSAMYLCASSSTGLAGDTQYFGPGTRLTVL.

Only a few counts were recorded for this clonotype. The rearrangement uses TRBV5-1 and TRBJ1-2; D call uncertain. Deletions cut 8 bases from V and 6 bases from J, with 23 bases between. This CDR3 spans 15 amino acids. The germline gives CDR1 SGHRS, CDR2 YFSETQ. Written as DNA, the CDR3 is TGCGCCAGTAAAAAGACAAGCCGACGGATCGATGGCTACACCTTC. Its translation: CASKKTSRRIDGYTF.

This clonotype was observed many times. V is TRBV5-1 and J is TRBJ1-4; 9 bases line up with TRBD1. This CDR3 spans 14 amino acids. CDR1 and CDR2 (germline): SGHRS, YFSETQ. The junction had 3 bases not matched to a gene; V was cut back by 4 bases and J by 5 bases. CDR3: CASSTGTGNEKLFF. CDR3 nucleotide sequence: TGCGCCAGCAGCACCGGGACAGGGAATGAAAAACTGTTTTTT. Full variable domain (outside the CDR3, taken from reference TRBV5-1 and TRBJ1-4): KAGVTQTPRYLIKTRGQQVTLSCSPISGHRSVSWYQQTPGQGLQFLFEYFSETQRNKGNFPGRFSGRQFSNSRSEMNVSTLELGDSALYLCASSTGTGNEKLFFGSGTQLSVL.

The chain employs TRBV5-6 and TRBJ2-3; tentatively, D is TRBD1 (5 bases). The CDR3 contains 16 residues. V shed 2 bases and J shed 1 base, with 14 bases lying between them. Germline V gives CDR1 SGHDT, CDR2 YYEEEE. The CDR3 region is CASSFLNVGGTDTQYF. CDR3 nucleotides: TGTGCCAGCAGCTTCCTCAACGTAGGGGGCACAGATACGCAGTATTTT.

The gene calls are TRBV29-1 and TRBJ2-1; D uncertain. This CDR3 is built from 11 residues. Trimming removed 7 bases from V and 6 bases from J, with 10 bases in between. Looked up from germline, CDR1 is SQVTM and CDR2 is ANQGSEA. DNA for the CDR3: TGCAGCGACTCGGAGCGCAATGAGCAGTTCTTC. This gives the protein CSDSERNEQFF.